This T cell receptor beta chain was captured by sequencing in a study of lymphopenia after photon versus proton radiotherapy. The CDR3 contains 15 residues. V was pared by 3 bases and J by 6 bases, with 7 bases of the junction left unmatched. The V gene's germline CDR1 is SGHNT and CDR2 YENEEA. Clones were sequenced by immunoSEQ multiplex PCR, and TCRdb holds only the in-frame ones, with some missing. Of 75,000 or so clones in the sample, about four fifths were seen once. This clonotype was obtained from a man between 60 and 75 years old with pancreatic cancer. The sample in question was peripheral blood, obtained from a patient treated with proton-based radiotherapy. This chain connects TRBV11-3 to TRBJ2-7; TRBD1 matches 11 bases. Written as DNA, the CDR3 is TGTGCCAGCAGCTTCGGACAGGGGGCAGCGAGCGAGCAGTACTTC. As protein: CASSFGQGAASEQYF.